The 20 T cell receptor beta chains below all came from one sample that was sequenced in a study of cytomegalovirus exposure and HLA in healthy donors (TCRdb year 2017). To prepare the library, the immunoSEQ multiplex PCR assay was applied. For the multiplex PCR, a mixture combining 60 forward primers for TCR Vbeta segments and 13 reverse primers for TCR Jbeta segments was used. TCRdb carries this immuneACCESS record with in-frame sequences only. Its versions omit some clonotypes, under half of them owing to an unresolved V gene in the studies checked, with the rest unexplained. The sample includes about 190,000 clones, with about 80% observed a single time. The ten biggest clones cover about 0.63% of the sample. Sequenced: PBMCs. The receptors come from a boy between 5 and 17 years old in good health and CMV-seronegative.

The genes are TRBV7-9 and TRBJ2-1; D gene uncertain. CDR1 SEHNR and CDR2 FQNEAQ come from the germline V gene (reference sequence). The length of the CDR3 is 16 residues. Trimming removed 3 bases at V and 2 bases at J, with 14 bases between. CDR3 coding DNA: TGTGCCAGCAGCTTTTCCGGCGGTTCCCCCTACAATGAGCAGTTCTTC. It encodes CASSFSGGSPYNEQFF.

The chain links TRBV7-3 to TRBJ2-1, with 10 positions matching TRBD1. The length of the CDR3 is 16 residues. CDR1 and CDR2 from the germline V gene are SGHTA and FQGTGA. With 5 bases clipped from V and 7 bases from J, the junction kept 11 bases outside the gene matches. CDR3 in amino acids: CASSPRQGASGNEQFF. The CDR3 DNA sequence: TGTGCCAGCAGCCCAAGACAGGGGGCGAGCGGGAATGAGCAGTTCTTC.

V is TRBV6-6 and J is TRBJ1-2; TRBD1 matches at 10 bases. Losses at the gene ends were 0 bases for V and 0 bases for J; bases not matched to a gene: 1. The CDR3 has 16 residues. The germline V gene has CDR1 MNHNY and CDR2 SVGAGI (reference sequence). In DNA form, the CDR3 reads TGTGCCAGCAGTTACTCCGGGACAGGGGCTAACTATGGCTACACCTTC. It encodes CASSYSGTGANYGYTF.

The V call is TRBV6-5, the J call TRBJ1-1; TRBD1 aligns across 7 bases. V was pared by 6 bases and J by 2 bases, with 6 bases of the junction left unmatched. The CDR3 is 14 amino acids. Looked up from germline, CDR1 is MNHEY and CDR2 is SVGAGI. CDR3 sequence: CASRTRQGNTEAFF. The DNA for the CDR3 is TGTGCCAGCAGGACGCGACAGGGAAACACTGAAGCTTTCTTT.

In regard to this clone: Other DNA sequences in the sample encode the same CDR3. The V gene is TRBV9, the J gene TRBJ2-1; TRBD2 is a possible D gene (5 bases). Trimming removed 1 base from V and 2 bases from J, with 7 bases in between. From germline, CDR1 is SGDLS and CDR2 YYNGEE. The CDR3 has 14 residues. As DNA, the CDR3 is TGTGCCAGCAGCGTAAGCGGTACCTACAATGAGCAGTTCTTC. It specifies CASSVSGTYNEQFF.

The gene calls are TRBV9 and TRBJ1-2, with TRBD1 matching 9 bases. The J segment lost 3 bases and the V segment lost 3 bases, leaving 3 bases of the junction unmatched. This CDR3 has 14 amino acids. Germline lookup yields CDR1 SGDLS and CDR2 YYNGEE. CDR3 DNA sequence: TGTGCCAGCAGCGGGCGGACAGGGGACTATGGCTACACCTTC. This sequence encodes CASSGRTGDYGYTF.

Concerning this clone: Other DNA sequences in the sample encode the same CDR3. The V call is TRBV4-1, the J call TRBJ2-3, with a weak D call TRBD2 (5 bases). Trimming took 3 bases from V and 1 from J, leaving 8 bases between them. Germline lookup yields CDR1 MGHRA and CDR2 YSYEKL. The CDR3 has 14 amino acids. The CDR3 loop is CASSQGRGTDTQYF. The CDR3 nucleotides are TGCGCCAGCAGCCAGGGGAGAGGCACAGATACGCAGTATTTT.

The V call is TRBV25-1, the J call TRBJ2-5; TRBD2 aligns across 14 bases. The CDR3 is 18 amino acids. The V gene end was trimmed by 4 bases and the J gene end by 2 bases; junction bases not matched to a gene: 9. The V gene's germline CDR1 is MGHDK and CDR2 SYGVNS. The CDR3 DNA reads TGTGCCAGCAGTGCCCCCGGGACTAGCGGGAGACTACAAGAGACCCAGTACTTC. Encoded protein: CASSAPGTSGRLQETQYF.

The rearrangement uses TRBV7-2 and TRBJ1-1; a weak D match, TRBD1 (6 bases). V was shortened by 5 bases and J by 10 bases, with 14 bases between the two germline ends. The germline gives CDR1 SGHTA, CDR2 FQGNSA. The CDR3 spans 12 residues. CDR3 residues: CASSGRGGPAFF. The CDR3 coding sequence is TGTGCCAGCAGCGGGAGGGGGGGGCCAGCTTTCTTT.

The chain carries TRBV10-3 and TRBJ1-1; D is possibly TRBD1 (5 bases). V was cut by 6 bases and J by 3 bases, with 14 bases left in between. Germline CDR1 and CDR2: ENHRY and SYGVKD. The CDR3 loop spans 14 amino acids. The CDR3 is CAIRVEGRDTEAFF. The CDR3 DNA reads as TGTGCCATCAGAGTCGAGGGGAGGGACACTGAAGCTTTCTTT.

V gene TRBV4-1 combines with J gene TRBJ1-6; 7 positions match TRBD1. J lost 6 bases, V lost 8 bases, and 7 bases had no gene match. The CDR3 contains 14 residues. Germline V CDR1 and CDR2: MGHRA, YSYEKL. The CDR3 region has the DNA TGCGCCAGCTCAGCCCAGGGGGTTAATTCACCCCTCCACTTT. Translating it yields CASSAQGVNSPLHF.

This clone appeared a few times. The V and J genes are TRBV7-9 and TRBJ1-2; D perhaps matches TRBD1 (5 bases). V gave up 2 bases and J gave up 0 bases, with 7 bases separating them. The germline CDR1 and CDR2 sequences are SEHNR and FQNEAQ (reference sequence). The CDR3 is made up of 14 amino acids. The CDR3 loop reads CASSLTGANYGYTF. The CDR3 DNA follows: TGTGCCAGCAGCTTAACAGGTGCTAACTATGGCTACACCTTC.

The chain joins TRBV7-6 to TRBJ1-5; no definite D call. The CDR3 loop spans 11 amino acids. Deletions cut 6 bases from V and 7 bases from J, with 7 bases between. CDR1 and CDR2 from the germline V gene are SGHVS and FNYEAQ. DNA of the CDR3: TGTGCCAGCAGTTACGGGCAGCCCCAGCATTTT. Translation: CASSYGQPQHF.

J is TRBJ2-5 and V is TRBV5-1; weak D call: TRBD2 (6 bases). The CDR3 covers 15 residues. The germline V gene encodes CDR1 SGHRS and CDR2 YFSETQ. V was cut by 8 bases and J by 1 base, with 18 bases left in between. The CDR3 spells CASPPARGFQETQYF. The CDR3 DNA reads TGCGCCAGTCCCCCTGCTCGGGGGTTCCAAGAGACCCAGTACTTC. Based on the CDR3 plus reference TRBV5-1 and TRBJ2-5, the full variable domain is KAGVTQTPRYLIKTRGQQVTLSCSPISGHRSVSWYQQTPGQGLQFLFEYFSETQRNKGNFPGRFSGRQFSNSRSEMNVSTLELGDSALYLCASPPARGFQETQYFGPGTRLLVL.

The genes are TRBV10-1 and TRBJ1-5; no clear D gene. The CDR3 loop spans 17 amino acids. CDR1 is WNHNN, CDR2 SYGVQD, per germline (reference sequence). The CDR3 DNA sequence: TGCGACAACTGTCGGGGTATGTCCTTGTGGGGCAATCAGCCCCAGCATTTT. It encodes CDNCRGMSLWGNQPQHF.

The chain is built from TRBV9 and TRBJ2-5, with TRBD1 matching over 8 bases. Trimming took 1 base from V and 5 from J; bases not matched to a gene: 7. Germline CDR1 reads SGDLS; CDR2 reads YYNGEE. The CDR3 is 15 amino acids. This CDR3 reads CASSVQGARAETQYF. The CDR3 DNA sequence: TGTGCCAGCAGCGTACAGGGGGCAAGGGCGGAGACCCAGTACTTC.

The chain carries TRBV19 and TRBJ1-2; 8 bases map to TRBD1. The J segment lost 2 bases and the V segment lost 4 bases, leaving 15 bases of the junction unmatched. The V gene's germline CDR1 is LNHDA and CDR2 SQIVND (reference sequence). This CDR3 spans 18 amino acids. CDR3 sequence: CASSTLSSSRTGNYGYTF. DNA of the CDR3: TGTGCCAGTAGTACCCTCTCTTCGTCTAGGACAGGGAACTATGGCTACACCTTC.

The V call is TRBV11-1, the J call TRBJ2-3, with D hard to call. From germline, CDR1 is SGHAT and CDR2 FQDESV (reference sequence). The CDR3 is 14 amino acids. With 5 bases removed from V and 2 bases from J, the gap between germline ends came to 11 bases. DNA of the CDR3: TGTGCCAGCAGCCGGTCGACAATCACAGATACGCAGTATTTT. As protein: CASSRSTITDTQYF.

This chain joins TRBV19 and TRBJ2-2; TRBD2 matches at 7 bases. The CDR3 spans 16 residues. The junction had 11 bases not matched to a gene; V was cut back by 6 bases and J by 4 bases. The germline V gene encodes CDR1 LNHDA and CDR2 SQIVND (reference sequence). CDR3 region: CASSPLGGETTGELFF. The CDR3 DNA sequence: TGTGCCAGTAGCCCCTTGGGAGGGGAGACCACCGGGGAGCTGTTTTTT.

CDR3 amino acids: CASSPEWTGGNYEQYF. For the CDR3, the DNA is TGTGCCAGCTCACCCGAATGGACAGGGGGGAACTACGAGCAGTACTTC. The rearrangement links TRBV18 to TRBJ2-7; 10 bases fit TRBD1. The germline CDR1 and CDR2 sequences are KGHSH and LQKENI. V trimming: 3 bases; J trimming: 3 bases; junction bases outside the gene matches: 8. The length of the CDR3 is 16 residues.